Listed below are T cell receptor beta chains from one sample, sequenced in a study of T cell responses to AZD1222 COVID-19 vaccine. Assay: immunoSEQ multiplex PCR; the TCRdb copy retains only in-frame clones and omits some. The sample has roughly 110,000 clones; around 91% are singletons. The sequenced sample was peripheral blood, obtained on day 0 of AZD1222 vaccination. Every receptor here comes from an adult in good health. Each CDR3 is given with its conserved first and last residue. Each record gives: clone size, J gene, D gene, V gene, CDR3 DNA, CDR3 protein. D genes are given only for firm matches. Some rows mark clone size as missing; the rest say once, few, many or name a class of expanded clone.

once,TRBJ1-1,TRBD1,TRBV5-1,TGCGCCAGTAGGACAGGGGGCCCGATCGACACTGAAGCTTTCTTT,CASRTGGPIDTEAFF
once,TRBJ1-2,-,TRBV6-5,TGTGCCAGCAGTTACTCGATGGGGGGCGATGGCTACACCTTC,CASSYSMGGDGYTF
-,TRBJ1-5,-,TRBV5-6,TGTGCCAGCAGCTCCCCTACCGGCGGCCAGCCCCAGCATTTT,CASSSPTGGQPQHF
-,TRBJ2-5,-,TRBV7-7,TGTGCCAGCAGCTTAGGAGGGGGGGCGCAAGAGACCCAGTACTTC,CASSLGGGAQETQYF
-,TRBJ1-5,-,TRBV9,TGTGCCAGCAGCGATTCAGGGGCCAACAATCAGCCCCAGCATTTT,CASSDSGANNQPQHF
-,TRBJ1-3,-,TRBV19,TGTGCCAGTAGTATGGAGGCCCGGAGGGCTGGAAACACCATATATTTT,CASSMEARRAGNTIYF
-,TRBJ1-2,-,TRBV19,TGTGCCAGTACCGGGGGCGGGGGTGGCTACACCTTC,CASTGGGGGYTF
-,TRBJ1-1,-,TRBV7-2,TGTGCCAGCAGCTTAGAGTTTCAGGTGAACACTGAAGCTTTCTTT,CASSLEFQVNTEAFF
-,TRBJ2-3,TRBD1,TRBV11-3,TGTGCCAGCAGCTTAGATGGTCAGGCGCGACAGGGGTTGGGCACAGATACGCAGTATTTT,CASSLDGQARQGLGTDTQYF
-,TRBJ1-5,-,TRBV2,TGTGCCAGTGGACGGCCCCAGCATTTT,CASGRPQHF
-,TRBJ2-1,-,TRBV7-2,TGTGCCAGCAGCTTGTTGGGGGGCAATGAGCAGTTCTTC,CASSLLGGNEQFF
-,TRBJ1-1,TRBD1,TRBV4-3,TGCGCCAGCAGCAACCGGGACAGAGGGTCTGAAGCTTTCTTT,CASSNRDRGSEAFF
-,TRBJ1-5,-,TRBV20-1,TGCAGTGCTAGTCCTCAGGGAGGCAATCAGCCCCAGCATTTT,CSASPQGGNQPQHF
-,TRBJ1-2,-,TRBV7-9,TGTGCCAGCAGCTTAAGGGAGGGGGATGGCTACACCTTC,CASSLREGDGYTF
-,TRBJ2-2,-,TRBV30,TGTGCCTGGGGTTCTGCCTGGCCGAACACCGGGGAGCTGTTTTTT,CAWGSAWPNTGELFF
-,TRBJ2-2,TRBD1,TRBV5-1,TGCGCCAGCAGAAGGGCAGGGGGCAACGGGGAGCTGTTTTTT,CASRRAGGNGELFF
-,TRBJ1-4,-,TRBV3-1/TRBV3-2,TGTGCCAGCAGCCAAACCTACACAGTCCCAACTAATGAAAAACTGTTTTTT,CASSQTYTVPTNEKLFF
-,TRBJ2-7,-,TRBV6-5,TGTGCCAGCAGTCAAAGCCCAGACAGTTCCTACGAGCAGTACTTC,CASSQSPDSSYEQYF
-,TRBJ1-2,-,TRBV5-5,TGTGCCAGCAGCTTTTTTTCAGGGAGCTACACCTTC,CASSFFSGSYTF
-,TRBJ1-2,-,TRBV18,TGTGCCAGCTCACCAGGAAGGGGGGACTATGGCTACACCTTC,CASSPGRGDYGYTF
-,TRBJ1-1,-,TRBV12-3/TRBV12-4,TGTGCTGTCGTCGTTTCCACTGAAGCTTTCTTT,CAVVVSTEAFF
-,TRBJ2-3,TRBD2,TRBV27,TGTGCCAGCAGGCCTTCAGCGGGCCCCCGGGGGGCAGATACGCAGTATTTT,CASRPSAGPRGADTQYF
once,TRBJ2-5,TRBD1,TRBV24-1,TGTGCCACCAGTGAATCGGGACAGGGAGGCCAAGAGACCCAGTACTTC,CATSESGQGGQETQYF
-,TRBJ2-3,TRBD2,TRBV11-1,TGTGCCAGCAGCTTAGCCGGGGAGGGAACAGATACGCAGTATTTT,CASSLAGEGTDTQYF
once,TRBJ2-5,-,TRBV5-4,TGTGCCAGCAGCAAGTACCAAGAGACCCAGTACTTC,CASSKYQETQYF
-,TRBJ1-1,-,TRBV4-1,TGCGCCAGCAGCCAAACGGCAGGGAGGGAAGCTTTCTTT,CASSQTAGREAFF
-,TRBJ1-1,-,TRBV7-2,TGTGCCAGCAGCTCACATTTGGGCGCGGTTAACACTGAAGCTTTCTTT,CASSSHLGAVNTEAFF
-,TRBJ2-2,TRBD2,TRBV6-5,TGTGCCAGCTATCCTAGCGGGGGGGTTTTCGGGGAGCTGTTTTTT,CASYPSGGVFGELFF
-,TRBJ1-5,-,TRBV6-2/TRBV6-3,TGTGCCAGCAGCCCAACAGGGTTGGGGATAAATCAGCCCCAGCATTTT,CASSPTGLGINQPQHF
-,TRBJ2-2,TRBD2,TRBV7-8,TGTGCCAGCGCGGCGGGGGGGAACACCGGGGAGCTGTTTTTT,CASAAGGNTGELFF
-,TRBJ1-5,-,TRBV25-1,TGTGCCAGCAGTTTGGGTGTTGGACCCCAGCATTTT,CASSLGVGPQHF
-,TRBJ1-2,-,TRBV7-9,TGTGCCAGCAGCCGGAACGACAGAATCTACACCTTC,CASSRNDRIYTF
-,TRBJ1-3,-,TRBV2,TGTGCCAGCACCCCAAACGGACGGTTCTCTGGAAACACCATATATTTT,CASTPNGRFSGNTIYF
-,TRBJ1-5,TRBD1,TRBV2,TGTGCCAGCAGTGGGCTAGACAGGGGGCAACAGCCCCAGCATTTT,CASSGLDRGQQPQHF
few,TRBJ1-1,-,TRBV7-2,TGTGCCAGCAGCCAGGGACGGAACACTGAAGCTTTCTTT,CASSQGRNTEAFF
-,TRBJ2-1,-,TRBV7-6,TGTGCCAGCAGCCCCCAGCGGGCCGAGGACAATGAGCAGTTCTTC,CASSPQRAEDNEQFF
once,TRBJ1-1,TRBD1,TRBV18,TGTGCCAGCTCACCACGGGACAGGGGTACTGAAGCTTTCTTT,CASSPRDRGTEAFF